This TCR beta chain came from a study of vaccination and CD4 T cells after COVID-19. Study context: Two doses of either BNT162b2 or mRNA-1273 vaccine went to participants. Convalescent patients gave post-COVID blood a median about 100 days post-diagnosis, range 35 to 161.

On this clonotype itself: Its antigen is not known. At one end, the junction sequence differs from germline, possibly due to a read error.

Treatment denoted: roughly 10-day PBMC culture with coronavirus spike peptide pools or control peptides (ViraFEST assay). The unexposed donor provided CD4+ T cells, which were taken before the COVID-19 pandemic (2011-2018). The culture of more than 1.5 million PBMCs per well included approximately 10 IU/ml IL-2 and 9.5 to 10 ug/ml peptide pools. Cultured CD4+ T-cell DNA underwent Oncomine TCR Beta short-read sequencing. Genomic DNA was taken out of cultured CD4+ T cells by extraction. TCRdb called the PCR reads again in MiXCR, with one record for every CDR3 protein. The table has 4,600 or so distinct CDR3 sequences, 50% to 60% seen once; the top ten hold roughly 40%. The sequencing input was CD4+ T cells from blood, cultured in vitro. The sequence was obtained from a human donor in good health.

The CDR3 spells CASSLGGTPNYSYTF. The DNA of the CDR3 is TGTGCCAGCAGCTTAGGAGGGACACCTAACTATAGCTACACCTTC. V gene TRBV7-9 combines with J gene TRBJ1-2, with a possible D match to TRBD1 (6 bases). The CDR3 totals 15 residues. From germline, CDR1 is SEHNR and CDR2 FQNEAQ (reference sequence).